The 14 T cell receptor beta chains listed next were all sequenced from one sample in a study of cytomegalovirus exposure and HLA in healthy donors. 60 Vbeta and 13 Jbeta primers were used in PCR. TCRdb's table, derived via immunoSEQ multiplex PCR, lists solely in-frame clones and lacks some. The table includes over 100,000 clones, about 61% detected once. The specimen sequenced was PBMCs. The receptors originated from a woman aged 30 to 39 in good health and CMV-seronegative.

The chain is built from TRBV9 and TRBJ1-2; 8 positions match TRBD1. This CDR3 has 14 residues. The ends lost 0 bases at V and 3 bases at J; junction bases unmatched: 1. From germline, CDR1 is SGDLS and CDR2 YYNGEE. The CDR3 coding sequence is TGTGCCAGCAGCGTAGGGGGACAGGACTATGGCTACACCTTC. This translates into CASSVGGQDYGYTF.

This chain links TRBV5-1 with TRBJ2-5; 8 positions match TRBD2. The better agreement between TRBJ2-7 and the DNA end casts doubt on the J call. This CDR3 comprises 19 residues. Germline CDR1 is SGHRS and CDR2 is YFSETQ. This CDR3 is CASSRTGEALREDSYEQYF. CDR3 nucleotide sequence: TGCGCCAGCAGCCGCACAGGCGAAGCATTGCGGGAGGACTCCTACGAGCAGTACTTC.

V is TRBV6-5 and J is TRBJ2-7; the D gene is possibly TRBD2 (5 bases). The V gene lost 7 bases and the J gene lost 7 bases, with 17 bases spanning the gap. CDR3 size: 13 residues. CDR1 and CDR2 from the germline V gene are MNHEY and SVGAGI. CDR3 in amino acids: CASIAGQSKEQYF. The CDR3 DNA reads TGTGCCAGCATTGCGGGTCAGTCGAAGGAGCAGTACTTC.

This chain connects TRBV5-4 to TRBJ2-1, with 7 bases matching TRBD2. The V and J ends lost 4 bases and 4 bases, in that order; junction bases with no gene match: 17. Germline lookup yields CDR1 SGHNT and CDR2 YYREEE (reference sequence). This CDR3 is built from 18 residues. The CDR3 DNA follows: TGTGCCAGCAGCGATGGCCCCTACGGGAGGTCCGAATACAATGAGCAGTTCTTC. It specifies CASSDGPYGRSEYNEQFF.

This chain links TRBV28 with TRBJ1-1; D gene unclear. This CDR3 comprises 11 residues. Germline values: CDR1 MDHEN, CDR2 SYDVKM. The V end lost 6 bases, the J end lost 1 base, and 3 bases lay between the germline ends. In DNA, the CDR3 is TGTGCCAGCAGACAGAACACTGAAGCTTTCTTT. This codes for CASRQNTEAFF.

This clone was observed a single time. The rearrangement joins TRBV7-2 to TRBJ1-5; D possibly corresponds to TRBD1 (6 bases). Germline V gene data show CDR1 as SGHTA and CDR2 as FQGNSA. The CDR3 covers 16 residues. Trimming pared 2 bases from V and 5 bases from J, leaving 16 bases between. The CDR3: CASSLLSLGADQPQHF. The CDR3 DNA is TGTGCCAGCAGCTTATTGAGCCTGGGGGCTGATCAGCCCCAGCATTTT. The full variable domain, its missing parts supplied by reference TRBV7-2 and TRBJ1-5, is GAGVSQSPSNKVTEKGKDVELRCDPISGHTALYWYRQSLGQGLEFLIYFQGNSAPDKSGLPSDRFSAERTGGSVSTLTIQRTQQEDSAVYLCASSLLSLGADQPQHFGDGTRLSIL.

This sequence joins TRBV5-1 and TRBJ1-6; D is ambiguous. CDR1 SGHRS and CDR2 YFSETQ come from the germline V gene. CDR3 length: 14 residues. V gave up 6 bases and J gave up 7 bases, with 14 bases separating them. DNA of the CDR3: TGCGCCAGCAAGGAGGGAGCGGTAAATTCACCCCTCCACTTT. Translating gives CASKEGAVNSPLHF.

The chain combines TRBV5-8 with TRBJ1-4; TRBD1 might be the D (6 bases). The CDR3 is 14 amino acids. V lost 0 bases, J lost 7 bases, and 10 bases lay in between. Germline V gives CDR1 SGHTS, CDR2 YDEGEE. The CDR3 loop is CASSLVGGPEKLFF. The CDR3 nucleotides read TGTGCCAGCAGCTTGGTCGGGGGGCCTGAAAAACTGTTTTTT.

The J gene is TRBJ2-5, the V gene TRBV28; D is ambiguous. TRBJ2-7 matches the DNA end more closely, so the J call is doubtful. The CDR3 totals 12 residues. The V gene's germline CDR1 is MDHEN and CDR2 SYDVKM. CDR3 in DNA: TGTGCCAGCAGTTTATATGAGTACGAGCAGTACTTC. It is translated as CASSLYEYEQYF.

The J gene is TRBJ2-1, the V gene TRBV5-1, with TRBD2 matching over 8 bases. Germline-derived CDR1 and CDR2 are SGHRS and YFSETQ. The CDR3 contains 15 residues. V lost 7 bases, J lost 0 bases, and 6 bases stayed unmatched. The CDR3 spells CASCPLAGSYNEQFF. In DNA, the CDR3 is TGCGCCAGCTGCCCTCTAGCGGGCTCCTACAATGAGCAGTTCTTC.

The CDR3 nucleotides are TGTGCCAGCGCTATGCAGGGTCGCTACGAGCAGTACTTC. Translating it yields CASAMQGRYEQYF. The chain combines TRBV6-1 with TRBJ2-7, with D possibly matching TRBD1 (5 bases). The CDR3 covers 13 residues. Trimming took off 8 bases at V and 3 bases at J, with 14 bases between the two ends. Per germline, CDR1 MNHNS and CDR2 SASEGT.

CDR3 in DNA: TGTGCCAGCAGTTTAAATCGGGCAGGGGGATACACCGGGGAGCTGTTTTTT. Translation: CASSLNRAGGYTGELFF. The chain recombines TRBV27 with TRBJ2-2; 7 nucleotides match TRBD1. The ends lost 2 bases at V and 3 bases at J; junction bases unmatched: 9. This CDR3 has 17 residues. The germline gives CDR1 MNHEY, CDR2 SMNVEV (reference sequence).

The table lists this clone with a few counts. This chain links TRBV7-8 with TRBJ2-1; weak D call: TRBD2 (5 bases). In germline, CDR1 is SGHVS, CDR2 FQNEAQ. The CDR3 has 13 amino acids. V dropped 4 bases and J dropped 8 bases, with 12 bases sitting between them. CDR3 coding DNA: TGTGCCAGCAGCTCGCGACTACCCGATGAGCAGTTCTTC. Translation gives CASSSRLPDEQFF.

The gene calls are TRBV4-1 and TRBJ2-2, with TRBD2 identical over 7 bases. V trimming: 2 bases; J trimming: 6 bases; junction bases outside the gene matches: 6. CDR1 and CDR2 from the germline V gene are MGHRA and YSYEKL. The CDR3 extends over 15 amino acids. DNA for the CDR3: TGCGCCAGCAGCCAAAATCGCGGGAGACCCGGGGAGCTGTTTTTT. Encoded protein: CASSQNRGRPGELFF.